The T cell receptor (beta chain) described here comes from a study of blood T cell repertoires in COVID-19. The overall study: Collection of acute and convalescent COVID-19 samples took place in the United States, Italy and Spain.

CDR3 size: 15 residues. V dropped 3 bases and J dropped 3; count of bases not matched to a gene: 4. Germline assignment: CDR1 MGHDK and CDR2 SYGVNS. Original handling: The assay estimated nucleated cells by amplifying reference gene primers. The protocol was immunoSEQ multiplex PCR, while the TCRdb copy is restricted to in-frame clones and leaves out a portion. V and J calls and clone size follow that table, whereas D and trimming were derived from the DNA. The sample yields 130,000 or so clones, about 82% seen once. The chain joins TRBV25-1 to TRBJ1-1; TRBD1 matches at 10 bases. Sequenced: peripheral blood. This clonotype was sampled from an older woman with acute or convalescent COVID-19. Here the CDR3 reads CASSDPGQGDTEAFF. CDR3 DNA sequence: TGTGCCAGCAGTGACCCCGGACAGGGGGACACTGAAGCTTTCTTT. Full variable domain (missing parts from reference TRBV25-1 and TRBJ1-1): EADIYQTPRYLVIGTGKKITLECSQTMGHDKMYWYQQDPGMELHLIHYSYGVNSTEKGDLSSESTVSRIRTEHFPLTLESARPSHTSQYLCASSDPGQGDTEAFFGQGTRLTVV.